A single T cell receptor (beta chain) is shown here with its context. The antigen is unknown. This sample was included in a study of identifying expanded T cells in peripheral blood. Healthy donors had no documented immune events, such as infections, while sampled. V trimming: 6 bases; J trimming: 8 bases; junction bases outside the gene matches: 12. CDR3 size: 14 residues. The germline gives CDR1 SGHTA, CDR2 FQGNSA. Some clones are missing from TCRdb's copy, which holds only in-frame ones; the method was immunoSEQ multiplex PCR. The data contain about 58,000 clones, around nine tenths of them singletons. Whole-study findings and limits: Variance in clone template counts between two-week samples significantly increased with total template count across all healthy donors.

V usage is TRBV7-2 and J usage is TRBJ1-1; 7 bases line up with TRBD1. The sample taken for sequencing was blood. The TCR sequence derives from a person aged 18 to 75 in good health. DNA of the CDR3: TGTGCCAGCAGGACAGGGACTGGTTCGGTCGAAGCTTTCTTT. The encoded protein is CASRTGTGSVEAFF.